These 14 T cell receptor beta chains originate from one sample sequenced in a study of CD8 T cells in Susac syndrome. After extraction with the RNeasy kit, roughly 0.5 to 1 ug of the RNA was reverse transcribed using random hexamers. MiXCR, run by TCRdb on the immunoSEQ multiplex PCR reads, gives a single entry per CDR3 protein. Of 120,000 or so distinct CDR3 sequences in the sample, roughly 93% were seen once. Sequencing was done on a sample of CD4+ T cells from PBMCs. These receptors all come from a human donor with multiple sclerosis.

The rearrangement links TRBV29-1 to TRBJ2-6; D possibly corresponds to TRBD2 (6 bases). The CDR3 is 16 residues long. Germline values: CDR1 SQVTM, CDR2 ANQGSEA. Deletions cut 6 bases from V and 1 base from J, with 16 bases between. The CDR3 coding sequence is TGCAGCGTCCCGGCTGGGGACTGGTCTGGGGCCAACGTCCTGACTTTC. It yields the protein CSVPAGDWSGANVLTF.

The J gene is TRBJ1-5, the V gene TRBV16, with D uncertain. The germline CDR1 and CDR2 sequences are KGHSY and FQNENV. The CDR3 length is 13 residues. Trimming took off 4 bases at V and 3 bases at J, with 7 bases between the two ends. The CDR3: CASSPLNNQPQHF. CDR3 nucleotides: TGTGCCAGCAGCCCTCTTAACAATCAGCCCCAGCATTTT.

This chain's CDR3 is CASSLQGLDTEAFF. The CDR3 nucleotides are TGTGCCAGCAGCTTACAGGGGTTGGACACTGAAGCTTTCTTT. The chain combines TRBV7-9 with TRBJ1-1, with a tentative D call TRBD1 (6 bases). This CDR3 region has 14 residues. Trimming pared 2 bases from V and 3 bases from J, leaving 10 bases between. Germline CDR1 reads SEHNR; CDR2 reads FQNEAQ (reference sequence).

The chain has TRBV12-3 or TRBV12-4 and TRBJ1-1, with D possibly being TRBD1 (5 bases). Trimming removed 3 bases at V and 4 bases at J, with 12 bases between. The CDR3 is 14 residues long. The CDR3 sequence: CASSLQGTVTEAFF. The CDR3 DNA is TGTGCCAGCAGTTTGCAGGGTACGGTCACTGAAGCTTTCTTT.

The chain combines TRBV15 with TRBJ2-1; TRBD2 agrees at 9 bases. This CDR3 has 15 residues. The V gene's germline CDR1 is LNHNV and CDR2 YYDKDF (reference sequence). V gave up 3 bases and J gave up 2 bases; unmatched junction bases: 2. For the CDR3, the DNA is TGTGCCACCAGCAGTTTAGCGGGAGCCTACAATGAGCAGTTCTTC. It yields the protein CATSSLAGAYNEQFF.

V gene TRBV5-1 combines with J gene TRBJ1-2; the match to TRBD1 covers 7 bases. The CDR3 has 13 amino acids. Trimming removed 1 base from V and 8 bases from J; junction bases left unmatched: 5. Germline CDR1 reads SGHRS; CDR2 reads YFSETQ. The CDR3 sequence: CASSLSQGEGYTF. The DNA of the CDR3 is TGCGCCAGCAGCTTGAGTCAGGGGGAAGGCTACACCTTC.

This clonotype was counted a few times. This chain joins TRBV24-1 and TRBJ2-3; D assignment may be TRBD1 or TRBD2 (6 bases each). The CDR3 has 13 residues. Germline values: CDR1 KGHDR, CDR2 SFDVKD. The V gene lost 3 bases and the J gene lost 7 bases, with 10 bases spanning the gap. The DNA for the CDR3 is TGTGCCACCAGTGATCCGGGGGCGAATACGCAGTATTTT. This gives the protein CATSDPGANTQYF.

The CDR3 sequence: CASSQGGPGAQYF. The DNA of the CDR3 is TGCGCCAGCAGCCAAGGGGGTCCCGGAGCCCAGTACTTC. The chain couples TRBV4-3 to TRBJ2-5; D remains unclear. From germline, CDR1 is LGHNA and CDR2 YSLEER. V was pared by 1 base and J by 9 bases, with 12 bases between. The CDR3 covers 13 residues.

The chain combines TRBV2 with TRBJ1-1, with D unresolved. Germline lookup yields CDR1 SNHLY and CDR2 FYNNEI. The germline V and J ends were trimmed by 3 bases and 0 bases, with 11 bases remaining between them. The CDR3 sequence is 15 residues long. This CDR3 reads CASSDERVMNTEAFF. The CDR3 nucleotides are TGTGCCAGCAGTGATGAGAGGGTAATGAACACTGAAGCTTTCTTT. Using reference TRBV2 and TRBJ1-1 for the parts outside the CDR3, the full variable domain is EPEVTQTPSHQVTQMGQEVILRCVPISNHLYFYWYRQILGQKVEFLVSFYNNEISEKSEIFDDQFSVERPDGSNFTLKIRSTKLEDSAMYFCASSDERVMNTEAFFGQGTRLTVV.

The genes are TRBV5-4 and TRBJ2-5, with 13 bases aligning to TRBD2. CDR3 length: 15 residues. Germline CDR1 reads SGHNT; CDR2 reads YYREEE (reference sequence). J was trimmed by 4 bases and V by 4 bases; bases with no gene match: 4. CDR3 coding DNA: TGTGCCAGCAGCATGGGGACTAGCGGGGTAGAGACCCAGTACTTC. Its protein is CASSMGTSGVETQYF.

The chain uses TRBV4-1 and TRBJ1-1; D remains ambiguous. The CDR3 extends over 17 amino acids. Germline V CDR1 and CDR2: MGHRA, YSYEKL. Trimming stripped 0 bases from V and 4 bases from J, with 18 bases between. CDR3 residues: CASSQDGTGSKATEAFF. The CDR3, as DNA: TGCGCCAGCAGCCAAGATGGTACGGGGAGTAAGGCCACTGAAGCTTTCTTT.

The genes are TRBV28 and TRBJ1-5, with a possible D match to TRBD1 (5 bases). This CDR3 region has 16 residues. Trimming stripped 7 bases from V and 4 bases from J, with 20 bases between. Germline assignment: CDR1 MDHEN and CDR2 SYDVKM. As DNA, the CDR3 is TGTGCCAGCACCACTCCAGAGGGGAGACGGAATCAGCCCCAGCATTTT. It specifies CASTTPEGRRNQPQHF. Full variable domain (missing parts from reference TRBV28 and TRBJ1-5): DVKVTQSSRYLVKRTGEKVFLECVQDMDHENMFWYRQDPGLGLRLIYFSYDVKMKEKGDIPEGYSVSREKKERFSLILESASTNQTSMYLCASTTPEGRRNQPQHFGDGTRLSIL.

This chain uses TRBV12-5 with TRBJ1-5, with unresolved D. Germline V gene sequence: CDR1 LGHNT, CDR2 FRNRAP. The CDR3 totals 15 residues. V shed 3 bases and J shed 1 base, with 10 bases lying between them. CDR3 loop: CASGLRGMSNQPQHF. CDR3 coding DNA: TGTGCTAGTGGTTTACGGGGTATGAGCAATCAGCCCCAGCATTTT.

CDR3 sequence reads: CASSPRDSSGNTIYF. CDR3 sequence (DNA): TGTGCCAGCTCCCCAAGAGACAGCTCTGGAAACACCATATATTTT. The chain links TRBV18 to TRBJ1-3; tentatively, D is TRBD1 (5 bases). Trimming cost V 6 bases and J 0 bases, with 12 bases left between them. In germline, CDR1 is KGHSH, CDR2 LQKENI. This CDR3 contains 15 residues.